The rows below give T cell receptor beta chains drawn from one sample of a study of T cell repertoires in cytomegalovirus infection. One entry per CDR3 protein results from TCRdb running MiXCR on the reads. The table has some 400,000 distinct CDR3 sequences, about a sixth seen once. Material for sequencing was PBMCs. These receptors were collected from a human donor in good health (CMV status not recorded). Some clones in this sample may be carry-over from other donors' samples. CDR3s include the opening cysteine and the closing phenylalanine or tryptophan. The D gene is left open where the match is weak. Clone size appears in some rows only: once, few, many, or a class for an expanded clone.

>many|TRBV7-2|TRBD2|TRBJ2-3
CASSLGRASGGTDTQYF
TGTGCCAGCAGCCTAGGTCGGGCTAGCGGTGGCACAGATACGCAGTATTTT
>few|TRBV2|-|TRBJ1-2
CASTFSLGYGYTF
TGTGCCAGCACCTTTTCCTTGGGCTATGGCTACACCTTC
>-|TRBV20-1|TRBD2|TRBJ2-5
CSARDPVGGKETQYF
TGCAGTGCTAGAGACCCCGTGGGGGGGAAAGAGACCCAGTACTTC
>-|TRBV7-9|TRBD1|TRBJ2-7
CASNPPGQTYEQYF
TGTGCCAGCAACCCCCCGGGACAGACCTACGAGCAGTACTTC
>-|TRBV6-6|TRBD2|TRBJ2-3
CASSYVAGGFTDTQYF
TGTGCCAGCAGTTACGTAGCGGGAGGATTCACAGATACGCAGTATTTT
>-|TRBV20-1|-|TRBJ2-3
CSATPDTQYF
TGCAGTGCTACCCCCGATACGCAGTATTTT
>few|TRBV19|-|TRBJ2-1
CASSPMGLTGSNEQFF
TGTGCCAGTAGTCCCATGGGGCTTACAGGGTCCAATGAGCAGTTCTTC
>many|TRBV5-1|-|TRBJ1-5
CASSLEPGTPGPQHF
TGCGCCAGCAGCTTGGAACCCGGGACCCCGGGGCCCCAGCATTTT
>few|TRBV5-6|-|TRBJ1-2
CASSFYDRGYGYTF
TGTGCCAGCAGCTTCTATGACAGAGGCTATGGCTACACCTTC
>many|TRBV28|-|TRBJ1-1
CASLTTAAEAFF
TGTGCCAGCCTAACTACAGCAGCAGAAGCTTTCTTT
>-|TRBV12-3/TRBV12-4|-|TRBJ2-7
CASSSTSRSEQYF
TGTGCCAGCAGCTCCACTAGCCGTAGCGAGCAGTACTTC
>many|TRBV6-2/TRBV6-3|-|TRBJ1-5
CATCYRETYQPQHF
TGTGCCACCTGTTACAGGGAGACCTATCAGCCCCAGCATTTT